This is a list of T cell receptor beta chains from one sample in a study of T cell changes during pregnancy in multiple sclerosis. Here immunoSEQ multiplex PCR was the method, and the copy in TCRdb shows in-frame clones only, minus some. There are tens of thousands of clones in the sample; over 90% occur only once, and around 0.25% lies in the top ten. The sample in question was CD4+ T cells from peripheral blood mononuclear cells, obtained in the second trimester of pregnancy. Source of these receptors: a female donor with multiple sclerosis, enrolled in a pregnancy study. Both conserved end residues are part of each CDR3. A D gene is named only where the DNA matches it firmly. The size field is filled for only some rows; it gives once, few, many or a size class.

size,J,D,V,CDR3,DNA
-,TRBJ2-1,TRBD2,TRBV18,CASSPGLAGASEQFF,TGTGCCAGCTCACCAGGGCTAGCGGGAGCTAGTGAGCAGTTCTTC
few,TRBJ2-7,-,TRBV5-6,CASTLFGYEQYF,TGTGCCAGCACCCTCTTCGGTTACGAGCAGTACTTC
-,TRBJ1-3,-,TRBV6-6,CASRLGAGNTIYF,TGTGCCAGCAGGTTAGGGGCTGGAAACACCATATATTTT
-,TRBJ2-7,-,TRBV7-7,CASSLAARNPYEQYF,TGTGCTAGCAGCTTAGCGGCCAGGAACCCCTACGAGCAGTACTTC
-,TRBJ2-7,-,TRBV2,CASQKGHSSYEQYF,TGTGCCAGCCAGAAGGGGCATAGCTCCTACGAGCAGTACTTC
-,TRBJ1-2,TRBD1,TRBV6-6,CASRAGGTYGYTF,TGTGCCAGCAGAGCAGGGGGAACCTATGGCTACACCTTC
-,TRBJ1-1,-,TRBV5-1,CASSSGTAVEAFF,TGCGCCAGCAGCTCAGGGACTGCTGTTGAAGCTTTCTTT
once,TRBJ2-7,TRBD2,TRBV19,CASSRRGDSYEQYF,TGTGCCAGTAGTCGGCGGGGGGACTCCTACGAGCAGTACTTC
-,TRBJ2-7,TRBD2,TRBV4-2,CASSQLAGAAPYEQYF,TGTGCCAGCAGCCAACTAGCGGGGGCGGCGCCCTACGAGCAGTACTTC
-,TRBJ2-1,TRBD2,TRBV7-3,CASSPTSGTAYNEQFF,TGTGCCAGCAGCCCAACTAGCGGGACAGCCTACAATGAGCAGTTCTTC
-,TRBJ1-4,-,TRBV19,CASSIRVREKLFF,TGTGCCAGTAGTATCAGGGTGCGAGAAAAACTGTTTTTT